This paragraph reports one TCR beta chain. Its antigen is not known. V was shortened by 4 bases and J by 1 base, with 2 bases between the two germline ends. Looked up from germline, CDR1 is MDHEN and CDR2 is SYDVKM. The CDR3 length is 13 residues. The data derive from a study of cytomegalovirus exposure and HLA in healthy donors. The PCR contained 60 Vbeta and 13 Jbeta primers. Authors' processing steps: Later work found 80 million or so unique TCR beta chains, with approximately 12 million shared. Clones were read by immunoSEQ multiplex PCR, and TCRdb kept only the in-frame ones, dropping some. V and J calls plus clone size are reproduced from that table; the DNA served to infer D and trimming. Seen in this sample are 65,000 to 90,000 clones; the ten most common clones hold 2% to 3%. Points from the study as a whole: TCR sequences were mostly rare, though some public TCRs occurred in many donors. In all likelihood, a cluster of highly shared sequence variants was a sequencing artifact. CMV serostatus was the only recorded immune exposure for donors.

The receptor's source is a female donor in good health and CMV-seropositive. The genes are TRBV28 and TRBJ2-6; D is undetermined. The sample consisted of PBMCs. The CDR3 sequence is CASSSSGANVLTF. Here the CDR3 DNA reads TGTGCCAGCAGTTCATCTGGGGCCAACGTCCTGACTTTC.